The T cell receptor beta chain described here comes from a study of cytomegalovirus exposure and HLA in healthy donors. With regard to this clone: The target antigen is unknown.

Primers: 60 Vbeta forward and 13 Jbeta reverse. TCRdb's table, derived via immunoSEQ multiplex PCR, lists solely in-frame clones and lacks some. The data contain hundreds of thousands of clones, approximately 90% of them seen just once; the ten biggest clones take up 0.9% to 1.1%. Study-level results: The study put 150 to 200 TCR beta chains on its list as cytomegalovirus-associated.

Specimen: PBMCs. The source of this sequence is a woman under 30 in good health and CMV-seronegative.

This CDR3 reads CASSPGLAGRNEQFF. As DNA, the CDR3 is TGTGCCAGCAGCCCGGGACTAGCGGGAAGGAATGAGCAGTTCTTC. V is TRBV7-2 and J is TRBJ2-1, with 13 bases that match TRBD2. CDR1 is SGHTA and CDR2 is FQGNSA in the germline V gene. The CDR3 is made up of 15 amino acids. V dropped 5 bases and J dropped 7; count of bases not matched to a gene: 5. Filled out from reference TRBV7-2 and TRBJ2-1, the complete variable domain reads GAGVSQSPSNKVTEKGKDVELRCDPISGHTALYWYRQSLGQGLEFLIYFQGNSAPDKSGLPSDRFSAERTGGSVSTLTIQRTQQEDSAVYLCASSPGLAGRNEQFFGPGTRLTVL.